This T cell receptor beta chain was found in a study of cytomegalovirus exposure and HLA in healthy donors. After removal of 6 bases from V and 4 bases from J, the junction contained 12 bases not matched to a gene. CDR3 length: 17 amino acids. Germline assignment: CDR1 MDHEN and CDR2 SYDVKM. PCR employed 60 Vbeta and 13 Jbeta primers. TCRdb's copy holds only in-frame clones and misses some; the assay was immunoSEQ multiplex PCR. The sample includes tens of thousands of clones, about 80% seen only once; the top ten take approximately 1.5%. The rearrangement joins TRBV28 to TRBJ2-3; TRBD2 agrees at 11 bases. The receptor was derived from a male donor in good health and CMV-seronegative. The sequenced sample consisted of PBMCs. CDR3 DNA sequence: TGTGCCAGCAGGGGCCTGACTAGCGGGATGAGCGCAGATACGCAGTATTTT. As protein: CASRGLTSGMSADTQYF.